A single sample gave rise to the 6 T cell receptor beta chains below, sequenced in a study of cytomegalovirus exposure and HLA in healthy donors. PCR primers comprised 60 Vbeta and 13 Jbeta primers. Profiled with immunoSEQ multiplex PCR; TCRdb holds only in-frame clones, not every one. The table includes 150,000 to 200,000 clones, about 80% detected once. The sequenced sample was PBMCs. Source of these receptors: a man in his forties or fifties in good health and CMV-seropositive.

This chain links TRBV28 with TRBJ1-2, with D tentatively TRBD1 (6 bases). The V end was cut by 3 bases, the J end by 2 bases, with 10 bases between. This CDR3 spans 14 amino acids. Germline lookup yields CDR1 MDHEN and CDR2 SYDVKM. CDR3 loop: CASSLPGENYGYTF. The CDR3, as DNA: TGTGCCAGCAGTTTGCCAGGGGAAAACTATGGCTACACCTTC.

This chain uses TRBV9 with TRBJ2-3, with D tentatively TRBD2 (5 bases). CDR1 and CDR2 (germline): SGDLS, YYNGEE. The ends were cut back, 0 bases at V and 8 bases at J, with 10 bases in the middle. The length of the CDR3 is 13 residues. CDR3 amino acids: CASSVGREGTQYF. CDR3 nucleotide sequence: TGTGCCAGCAGCGTAGGACGGGAAGGTACGCAGTATTTT.

In this sample, this clone turned up a few times. The gene calls are TRBV5-4 and TRBJ2-2; 8 nucleotides line up with TRBD1. Germline CDR1 and CDR2: SGHNT and YYREEE (reference sequence). The CDR3 spans 15 residues. The junction had 3 bases not matched to a gene; V was cut back by 3 bases and J by 2 bases. The CDR3 DNA sequence: TGTGCCAGCAGCTGGGGACAGGATAACACCGGGGAGCTGTTTTTT. It encodes CASSWGQDNTGELFF.

This sequence joins TRBV5-4 and TRBJ2-7; tentatively, D is TRBD2 (6 bases). The V end lost 4 bases, the J end lost 4 bases, and 12 bases lay between the germline ends. Germline V gives CDR1 SGHNT, CDR2 YYREEE (reference sequence). The CDR3 is 13 amino acids. CDR3 loop: CASSVTGGYEQYF. The CDR3 DNA is TGTGCCAGCAGCGTGACCGGGGGATACGAGCAGTACTTC.

The chain carries TRBV19 and TRBJ2-7; TRBD1 agrees at 7 bases. Losses at the gene ends were 5 bases for V and 5 bases for J; bases not matched to a gene: 12. Germline V gene sequence: CDR1 LNHDA, CDR2 SQIVND (reference sequence). CDR3 size: 15 residues. The CDR3 DNA is TGTGCCAGTAGTTCCGGACAGGTGGCTCCCCACGAGCAGTACTTC. As protein: CASSSGQVAPHEQYF.

This sequence joins TRBV4-2 and TRBJ2-2; TRBD1 agrees at 7 bases. The germline gives CDR1 LGHNA, CDR2 YNFKEQ. Germline trimming cut 1 base from V and 1 base from J; bases unmatched to any gene: 6. The CDR3 spans 17 residues. The CDR3 DNA is TGTGCCAGCAGCCAAGCCGACAGGGACCTGAACACCGGGGAGCTGTTTTTT. It translates to CASSQADRDLNTGELFF.